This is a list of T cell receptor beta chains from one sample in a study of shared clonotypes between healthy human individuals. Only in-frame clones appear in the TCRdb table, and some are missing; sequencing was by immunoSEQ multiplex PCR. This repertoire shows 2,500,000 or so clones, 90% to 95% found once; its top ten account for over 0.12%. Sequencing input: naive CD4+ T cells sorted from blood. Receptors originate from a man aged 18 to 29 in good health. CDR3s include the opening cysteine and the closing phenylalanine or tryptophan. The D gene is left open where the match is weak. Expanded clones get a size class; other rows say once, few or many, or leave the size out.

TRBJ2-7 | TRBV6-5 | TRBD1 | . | CASSTGTGGFYEQYF | TGTGCCAGCAGTACCGGGACAGGGGGCTTCTACGAGCAGTACTTC
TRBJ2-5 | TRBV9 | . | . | CASSVGGLQETQYF | TGTGCCAGCAGCGTAGGGGGTCTGCAAGAGACCCAGTACTTC
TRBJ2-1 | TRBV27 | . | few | CASSKSGEQFF | TGTGCCAGCAGTAAATCGGGGGAGCAGTTCTTC
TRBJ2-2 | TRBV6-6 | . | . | CASSLLGGLTGELFF | TGTGCCAGCAGTCTTTTGGGGGGCTTAACCGGGGAGCTGTTTTTT
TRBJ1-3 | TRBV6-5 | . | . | CASRAGTPTGNTIYF | TGTGCCAGCAGGGCCGGGACACCGACTGGAAACACCATATATTTT
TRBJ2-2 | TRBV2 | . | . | CASSELGVELTGELFF | TGTGCCAGCAGTGAATTGGGGGTTGAGTTAACCGGGGAGCTGTTTTTT
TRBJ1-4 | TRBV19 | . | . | CASSIGGATNEKLFF | TGTGCCAGTAGTATTGGGGGTGCAACTAATGAAAAACTGTTTTTT
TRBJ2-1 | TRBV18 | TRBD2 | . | CASSPGLAAYNEQFF | TGTGCCAGCTCCCCGGGACTAGCGGCCTACAATGAGCAGTTCTTC
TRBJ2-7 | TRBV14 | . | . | CASSHESWRGSYEQYF | TGTGCCAGCAGCCATGAGTCTTGGAGGGGCTCCTACGAGCAGTACTTC
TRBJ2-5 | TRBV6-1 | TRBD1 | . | CASRQGVIRETQYF | TGTGCCAGCAGGCAGGGGGTGATTAGGGAGACCCAGTACTTC
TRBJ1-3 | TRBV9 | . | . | CASSVAGDNSGNTIYF | TGTGCCAGCAGCGTAGCGGGGGACAACTCTGGAAACACCATATATTTT
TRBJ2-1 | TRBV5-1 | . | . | CASSLGSSYNEQFF | TGCGCCAGCAGCTTGGGGAGTAGTTACAATGAGCAGTTCTTC
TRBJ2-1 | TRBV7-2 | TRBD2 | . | CASSLSTPSGRANEQFF | TGTGCCAGCAGCTTGTCTACTCCTAGCGGGAGGGCCAATGAGCAGTTCTTC
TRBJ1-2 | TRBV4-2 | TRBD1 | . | CASTVQGERDGYTF | TGTGCCAGCACCGTACAGGGGGAAAGGGATGGCTACACCTTC
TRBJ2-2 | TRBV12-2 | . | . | CASRHPRALAGNTGELFF | TGTGCAAGTCGCCACCCTAGGGCGCTAGCGGGTAACACCGGGGAGCTGTTTTTT
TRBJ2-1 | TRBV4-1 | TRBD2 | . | CASSQVGLAVYNEQFF | TGCGCCAGCAGCCAAGTGGGACTAGCGGTCTACAATGAGCAGTTCTTC
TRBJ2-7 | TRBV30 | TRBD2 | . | CAIGGVYEQYF | TGTGCTATCGGGGGGGTCTACGAGCAGTACTTC
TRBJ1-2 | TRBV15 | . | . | CATSRGQGGGYTF | TGTGCCACCAGCAGAGGTCAGGGTGGTGGCTACACCTTC
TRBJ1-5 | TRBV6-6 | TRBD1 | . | CASSYPTGGINQPQHF | TGTGCCAGCAGTTACCCCACAGGGGGAATAAATCAGCCCCAGCATTTT
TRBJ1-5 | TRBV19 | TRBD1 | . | CASTQQGQGASQPQHF | TGTGCCAGTACCCAACAGGGACAGGGGGCTAGCCAGCCCCAGCATTTT
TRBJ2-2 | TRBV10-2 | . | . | CASSEWRGQLFRGAVF | TGCGCCAGCAGTGAGTGGAGAGGTCAGCTTTTTCGGGGAGCTGTTTTT
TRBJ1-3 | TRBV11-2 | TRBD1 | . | CASSLEQGAGNTIYF | TGTGCCAGCAGCTTAGAACAGGGGGCTGGAAACACCATATATTTT
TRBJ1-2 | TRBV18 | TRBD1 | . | CASSPGQASYGYTF | TGTGCCAGCTCACCTGGACAGGCAAGCTATGGCTACACCTTC
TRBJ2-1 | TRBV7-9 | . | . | CASSWLLAGAYNEQFF | TGTGCCAGCAGCTGGCTTCTCGCTGGGGCCTACAATGAGCAGTTCTTC